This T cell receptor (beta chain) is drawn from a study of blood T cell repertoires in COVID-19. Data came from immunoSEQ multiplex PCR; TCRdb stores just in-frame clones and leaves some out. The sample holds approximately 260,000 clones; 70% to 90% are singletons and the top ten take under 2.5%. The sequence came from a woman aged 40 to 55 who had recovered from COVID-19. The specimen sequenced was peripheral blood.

Here the CDR3 DNA reads TGTGCCAGTAGTATAGACAGTTCTCCGTCGGGGAAAGCTTTCTTT. This sequence encodes CASSIDSSPSGKAFF. The rearrangement links TRBV19 to TRBJ1-1; D unclear. The CDR3 length is 15 residues. Germline CDR1 is LNHDA and CDR2 is SQIVND (reference sequence). V shed 0 bases and J shed 9 bases, with 17 bases lying between them.